This T cell receptor (beta chain) was observed in a study of T cells in Graves' hyperthyroidism and ophthalmopathy. Hyperthyroidism of Graves' type that showed no ophthalmopathy progression within 18 months was stable. TCR beta CDR3 sequences were amplified from RNA transcripts. When the TCR CDR3 underwent first-round RT-PCR, the HTBI primer set was used. TCRdb processed the multiplex PCR reads anew with MiXCR; each CDR3 protein has one entry. The top ten hold roughly 8.2% of the sample, which has approximately 500,000 distinct CDR3 sequences, around 46% seen once. This clonotype occurred many times. The origin of this receptor is a woman aged 18-29 years with Graves' hyperthyroidism. Sequences were obtained from peripheral blood or thyroid tissue (not recorded which).

Written as DNA, the CDR3 is TGCGCCAGCAGTGGGGACTACGCCGAGGGGACCGGGGAGCTGTTTTTT. The encoded protein is CASSGDYAEGTGELFF. The V and J genes are TRBV10-1 and TRBJ2-2, with 7 bases that match TRBD2. The germline gives CDR1 WNHNN, CDR2 SYGVQD (reference sequence). V shed 4 bases and J 5 bases; nucleotides not matched to a gene: 10. CDR3 length: 16 amino acids.